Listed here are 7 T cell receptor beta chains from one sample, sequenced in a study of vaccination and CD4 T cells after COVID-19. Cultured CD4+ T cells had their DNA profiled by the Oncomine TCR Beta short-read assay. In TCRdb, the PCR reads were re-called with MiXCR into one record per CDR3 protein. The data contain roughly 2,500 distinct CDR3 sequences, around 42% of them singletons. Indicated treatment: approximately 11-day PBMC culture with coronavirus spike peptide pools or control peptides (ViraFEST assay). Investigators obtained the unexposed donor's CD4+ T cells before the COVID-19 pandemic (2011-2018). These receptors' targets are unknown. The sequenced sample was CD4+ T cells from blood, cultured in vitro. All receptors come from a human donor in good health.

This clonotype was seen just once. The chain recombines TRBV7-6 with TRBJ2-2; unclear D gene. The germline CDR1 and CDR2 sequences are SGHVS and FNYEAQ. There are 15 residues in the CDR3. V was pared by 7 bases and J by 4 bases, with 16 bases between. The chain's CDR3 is CASTPSRFGTGELFF. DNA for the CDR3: TGTGCCAGCACCCCGTCCAGGTTTGGCACCGGGGAGCTGTTTTTT.

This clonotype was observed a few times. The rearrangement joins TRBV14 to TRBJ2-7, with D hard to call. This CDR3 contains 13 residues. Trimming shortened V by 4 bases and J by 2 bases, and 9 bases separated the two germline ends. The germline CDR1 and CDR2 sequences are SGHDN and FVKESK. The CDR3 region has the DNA TGTGCCAGCAGCCGTGCAGACGCCTACGAGCAGTACTTC. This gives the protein CASSRADAYEQYF.

This CDR3 reads CASSGYRGRGNTGELFF. The CDR3 region has the DNA TGCGCCAGCAGTGGCTACAGGGGGCGAGGAAACACCGGGGAGCTGTTTTTT. The chain links TRBV10-1 to TRBJ2-2, with TRBD1 matching over 9 bases. The CDR3 consists of 17 residues. Germline CDR1 and CDR2: WNHNN and SYGVQD (reference sequence). The J segment lost 2 bases and the V segment lost 4 bases, leaving 8 bases of the junction unmatched.

The CDR3 nucleotides are TGTGCCAGCAGATCAGACAGGGGGCTTTCTTATGGGGCCAACGTCCTGACTTTC. Its translation: CASRSDRGLSYGANVLTF. The V call is TRBV27, the J call TRBJ2-6, with 10 positions matching TRBD1. With 6 bases clipped from V and 3 bases from J, the junction kept 11 bases outside the gene matches. CDR3 length: 18 residues. The germline gives CDR1 MNHEY, CDR2 SMNVEV (reference sequence).

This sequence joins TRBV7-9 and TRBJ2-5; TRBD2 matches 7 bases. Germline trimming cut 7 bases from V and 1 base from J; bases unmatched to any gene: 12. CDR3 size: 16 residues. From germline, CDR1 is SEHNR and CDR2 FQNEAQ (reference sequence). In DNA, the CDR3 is TGTGCCAGCACCCTCTTGGGAGGGGATATCCAAGAGACCCAGTACTTC. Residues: CASTLLGGDIQETQYF. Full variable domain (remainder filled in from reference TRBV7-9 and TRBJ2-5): DTGVSQNPRHKITKRGQNVTFRCDPISEHNRLYWYRQTLGQGPEFLTYFQNEAQLEKSRLLSDRFSAERPKGSFSTLEIQRTEQGDSAMYLCASTLLGGDIQETQYFGPGTRLLVL.

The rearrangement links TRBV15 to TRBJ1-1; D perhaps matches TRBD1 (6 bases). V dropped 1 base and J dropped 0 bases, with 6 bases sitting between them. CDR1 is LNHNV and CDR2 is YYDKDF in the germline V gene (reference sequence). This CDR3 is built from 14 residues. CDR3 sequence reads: CATSRGGLNTEAFF. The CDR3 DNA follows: TGTGCCACCAGCAGAGGGGGGCTGAACACTGAAGCTTTCTTT.

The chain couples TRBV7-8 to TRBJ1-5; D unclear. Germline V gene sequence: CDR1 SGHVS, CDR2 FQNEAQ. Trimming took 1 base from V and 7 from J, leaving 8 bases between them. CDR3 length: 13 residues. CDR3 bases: TGTGCCAGCAGCTTAGTGCGGGGACAGCCCCAGCATTTT. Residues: CASSLVRGQPQHF.